These T cell receptor beta chains were read from a single sample in a study of T cells in Graves' hyperthyroidism and ophthalmopathy. From the multiplex PCR reads, TCRdb called clonotypes with MiXCR, one entry per CDR3 protein. The table includes 45,000 or so distinct CDR3 sequences, roughly 50% detected once. The sequenced material came from peripheral blood or thyroid tissue (not recorded which). The receptors here all came from a woman in her 50s with Graves' hyperthyroidism. Both conserved end residues are part of each CDR3. Each record gives: clone size, J gene, D gene, V gene, CDR3 protein, CDR3 DNA. The D gene is left open where the match is weak. Clone size is not always given. Where it is, it says once, few, many or a class for expanded clones.

>few|TRBJ1-2|NA|TRBV7-9
CASSADGTNYGYTF
TGTGCCAGCAGCGCCGACGGGACCAACTATGGCTACACCTTC
>NA|TRBJ1-3|NA|TRBV11-2
CASSSSLVNTIYF
TGTGCCAGCAGCTCAAGTTTGGTCAACACCATATATTTT
>NA|TRBJ2-5|NA|TRBV7-2
CASSNTGETQYF
TGTGCCAGCAGCAACACCGGGGAGACCCAGTACTTC
>NA|TRBJ1-1|NA|TRBV7-9
CASSPRGGTEAFF
TGTGCCAGCAGCCCCCGGGGGGGGACTGAAGCTTTCTTT
>many|TRBJ1-4|TRBD1|TRBV2
CASSLFRGTADEKLFF
TGTGCCAGCAGTTTATTCAGGGGGACAGCCGATGAAAAACTGTTTTTT
>many|TRBJ2-3|NA|TRBV7-9
CASSYHISTDTQYF
TGTGCCAGCAGTTACCATATTAGCACAGATACGCAGTATTTT
>NA|TRBJ1-6|TRBD1|TRBV6-1
CASSGGQGYNSPLHF
TGTGCCAGCAGTGGAGGACAGGGGTATAATTCACCCCTCCACTTT
>NA|TRBJ1-1|NA|TRBV7-9
CASSLVTTPYISTEAFF
TGTGCCAGCAGCTTGGTGACAACACCTTATATAAGCACTGAAGCTTTCTTT
>many|TRBJ1-6|NA|TRBV20-1
CSASTVVKSPLHF
TGCAGTGCCTCGACGGTCGTTAAGTCACCCCTCCACTTT
>NA|TRBJ1-1|NA|TRBV10-3
CAIGVGFSNTEAFF
TGTGCCATCGGAGTGGGGTTCAGCAACACTGAAGCTTTCTTT
>NA|TRBJ1-3|NA|TRBV4-1
CASSNDPGNTIYF
TGCGCCAGCAGCAATGACCCAGGGAACACCATATATTTT
>NA|TRBJ1-2|TRBD1|TRBV7-2
CASSLSGGGVSMFYTF
TGTGCCAGCAGCTTGTCAGGGGGAGGGGTTAGTATGTTCTACACCTTC
>NA|TRBJ1-2|NA|TRBV10-3
CAITRGYPPYGYTF
TGTGCCATCACCAGAGGATACCCACCGTATGGCTACACCTTC
>many|TRBJ2-5|NA|TRBV24-1
CATSDYGEETQYF
TGTGCCACCAGTGATTACGGTGAAGAGACCCAGTACTTC
>many|TRBJ1-2|NA|TRBV5-6
CASTRDIPPYGYTF
TGTGCCAGTACCCGGGACATTCCTCCCTATGGCTACACCTTC
>NA|TRBJ2-7|NA|TRBV20-1
CSASRSGGVLGYEQYF
TGCAGTGCTAGTAGAAGTGGGGGAGTACTGGGCTACGAGCAGTACTTC
>many|TRBJ2-6|NA|TRBV20-1
CSGISGANVLTF
TGCAGTGGCATTTCTGGGGCCAACGTCCTGACTTTC
>NA|TRBJ1-5|TRBD1|TRBV20-1
CSARDRGNQPQHF
TGCAGTGCAAGGGACAGGGGGAATCAGCCCCAGCATTTT
>NA|TRBJ2-5|TRBD2|TRBV7-8
CASSLGTSGRLETQYF
TGTGCCAGCAGCTTAGGGACTAGCGGGAGATTGGAGACCCAGTACTTC
>medium-sized|TRBJ2-5|TRBD1|TRBV2
CARRTGRETQYF
TGTGCCAGGAGGACAGGGCGAGAGACCCAGTACTTC
>NA|TRBJ2-7|TRBD2|TRBV7-2
CASSTQLAGGPYEQYF
TGTGCCAGCAGCACCCAACTAGCGGGAGGGCCTTACGAGCAGTACTTC
>many|TRBJ1-1|TRBD1|TRBV7-9
CASRGQDTEAFF
TGTGCCAGCAGAGGACAGGACACTGAAGCTTTCTTT
>many|TRBJ2-2|TRBD2|TRBV5-4
CASSSGTSGSGTGELFF
TGTGCCAGCAGCTCCGGGACTAGCGGGAGCGGGACCGGGGAGCTGTTTTTT
>NA|TRBJ2-7|NA|TRBV20-1
CSAQAAGEQYF
TGCAGTGCTCAGGCTGCGGGGGAGCAGTACTTC
>NA|TRBJ2-7|TRBD2|TRBV10-3
CAIRASSKRENYEQYF
TGTGCCATCAGGGCCAGCAGCAAGCGGGAGAATTACGAGCAGTACTTC
>many|TRBJ1-1|TRBD1|TRBV6-2/TRBV6-3
CASIPQGAIMNTEAFF
TGTGCCAGCATCCCACAGGGGGCAATAATGAACACTGAAGCTTTCTTT
>NA|TRBJ2-3|NA|TRBV28
CASTRLAAADTQYF
TGTGCCAGCACCCGCTTAGCTGCGGCAGATACGCAGTATTTT
>NA|TRBJ1-2|NA|TRBV29-1
CSVRGHTF
TGCAGCGTTCGGGGCCACACCTTC
>many|TRBJ2-2|TRBD2|TRBV6-2/TRBV6-3
CASSYPTGTSGSTGELFF
TGTGCCAGCAGTTACCCTACCGGGACTAGCGGGAGTACCGGGGAGCTGTTTTTT
>few|TRBJ1-2|NA|TRBV29-1
CSVEGRDGYTF
TGCAGCGTTGAGGGGAGGGATGGCTACACCTTC
>few|TRBJ2-5|TRBD2|TRBV10-3
CAISWGLAGGARWETQYF
TGTGCCATCAGTTGGGGACTAGCTGGAGGAGCGAGGTGGGAGACCCAGTACTTC
>NA|TRBJ2-2|TRBD2|TRBV2
CASSKTSGHGELFF
TGTGCCAGCAGCAAAACTAGCGGTCACGGGGAGCTGTTTTTT
>many|TRBJ1-2|NA|TRBV4-3
CASSQEVPGQGGYTF
TGCGCCAGCAGCCAAGAGGTCCCGGGACAAGGGGGCTACACCTTC
>few|TRBJ1-6|NA|TRBV14
CASSQREDTAIRPLHF
TGTGCCAGCAGCCAGAGAGAGGACACGGCGATTCGGCCCCTCCACTTT
>NA|TRBJ2-7|NA|TRBV10-3
CAISESGRLSLEQYF
TGTGCCATCAGTGAGTCGGGCAGACTAAGCCTCGAGCAGTACTTC
>NA|TRBJ2-5|NA|TRBV29-1
CSVVGARGQYF
TGCAGCGTTGTTGGGGCGAGGGGACAGTACTTC
>many|TRBJ1-1|NA|TRBV20-1
CSASSPDGDTEAFF
TGCAGTGCCTCAAGCCCTGACGGAGACACTGAAGCTTTCTTT
>many|TRBJ1-6|NA|TRBV20-1
CSARANPSSYNSPLHF
TGCAGTGCTAGAGCAAATCCGAGCTCCTATAATTCACCCCTCCACTTT
>NA|TRBJ1-1|NA|TRBV2
CASRVAETEAFF
TGTGCCAGCCGGGTAGCCGAGACTGAAGCTTTCTTT
>many|TRBJ2-2|NA|TRBV9
CASSGADYTGELFF
TGTGCCAGCAGCGGGGCCGATTACACCGGGGAGCTGTTTTTT
>NA|TRBJ2-6|TRBD1|TRBV4-3
CASSTERGRGANVLTF
TGCGCCAGCAGCACCGAAAGGGGGCGTGGGGCCAACGTCCTGACTTTC
>NA|TRBJ2-5|NA|TRBV7-3
CASSLGPPETQYF
TGTGCCAGCAGCTTAGGTCCACCGGAGACCCAGTACTTC
>many|TRBJ2-3|TRBD1|TRBV5-8
CASSLDQGGTDTQYF
TGTGCCAGCAGCTTGGATCAGGGGGGCACAGATACGCAGTATTTT
>NA|TRBJ1-1|NA|TRBV25-1
CASSARVSGRTNTEAFF
TGTGCCAGCAGTGCTAGAGTATCGGGGCGGACGAACACTGAAGCTTTCTTT
>many|TRBJ1-1|TRBD1|TRBV12-3/TRBV12-4
CASSLSQGGTEAFF
TGTGCCAGCAGTTTATCCCAGGGGGGCACTGAAGCTTTCTTT